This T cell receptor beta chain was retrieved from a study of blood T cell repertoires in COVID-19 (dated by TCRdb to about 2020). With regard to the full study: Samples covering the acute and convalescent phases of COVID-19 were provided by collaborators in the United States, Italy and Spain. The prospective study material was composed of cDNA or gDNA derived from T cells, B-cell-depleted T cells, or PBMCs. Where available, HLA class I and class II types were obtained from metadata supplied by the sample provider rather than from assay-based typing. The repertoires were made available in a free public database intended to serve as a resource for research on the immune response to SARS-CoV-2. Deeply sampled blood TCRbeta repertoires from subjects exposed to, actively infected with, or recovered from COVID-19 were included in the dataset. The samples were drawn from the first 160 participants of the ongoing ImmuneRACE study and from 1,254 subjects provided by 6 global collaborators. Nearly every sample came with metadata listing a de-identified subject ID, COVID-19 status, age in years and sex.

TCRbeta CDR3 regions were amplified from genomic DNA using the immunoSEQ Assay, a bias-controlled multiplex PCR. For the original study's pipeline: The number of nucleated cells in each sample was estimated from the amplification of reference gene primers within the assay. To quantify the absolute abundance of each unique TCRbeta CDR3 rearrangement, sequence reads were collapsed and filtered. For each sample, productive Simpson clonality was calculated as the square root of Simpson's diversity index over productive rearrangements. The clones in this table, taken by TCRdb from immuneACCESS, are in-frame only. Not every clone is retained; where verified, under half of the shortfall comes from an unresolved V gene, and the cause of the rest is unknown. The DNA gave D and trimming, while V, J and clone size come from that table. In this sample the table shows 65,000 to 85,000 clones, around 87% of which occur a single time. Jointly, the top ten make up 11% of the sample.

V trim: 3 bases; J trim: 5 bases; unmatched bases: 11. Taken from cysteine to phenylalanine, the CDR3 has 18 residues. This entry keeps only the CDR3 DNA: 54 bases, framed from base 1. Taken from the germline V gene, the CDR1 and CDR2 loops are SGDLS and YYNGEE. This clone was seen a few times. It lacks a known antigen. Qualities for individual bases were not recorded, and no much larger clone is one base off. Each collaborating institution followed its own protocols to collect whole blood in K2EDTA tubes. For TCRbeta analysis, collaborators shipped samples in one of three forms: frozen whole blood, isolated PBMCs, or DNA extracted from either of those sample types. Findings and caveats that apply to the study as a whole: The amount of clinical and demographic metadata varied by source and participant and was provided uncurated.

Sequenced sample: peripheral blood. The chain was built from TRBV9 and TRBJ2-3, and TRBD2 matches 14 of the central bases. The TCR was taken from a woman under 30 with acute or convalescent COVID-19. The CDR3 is CASSAYRLAGGQGDTQYF. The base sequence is TGTGCCAGCAGCGCCTACAGACTAGCGGGGGGGCAAGGAGATACGCAGTATTTT.